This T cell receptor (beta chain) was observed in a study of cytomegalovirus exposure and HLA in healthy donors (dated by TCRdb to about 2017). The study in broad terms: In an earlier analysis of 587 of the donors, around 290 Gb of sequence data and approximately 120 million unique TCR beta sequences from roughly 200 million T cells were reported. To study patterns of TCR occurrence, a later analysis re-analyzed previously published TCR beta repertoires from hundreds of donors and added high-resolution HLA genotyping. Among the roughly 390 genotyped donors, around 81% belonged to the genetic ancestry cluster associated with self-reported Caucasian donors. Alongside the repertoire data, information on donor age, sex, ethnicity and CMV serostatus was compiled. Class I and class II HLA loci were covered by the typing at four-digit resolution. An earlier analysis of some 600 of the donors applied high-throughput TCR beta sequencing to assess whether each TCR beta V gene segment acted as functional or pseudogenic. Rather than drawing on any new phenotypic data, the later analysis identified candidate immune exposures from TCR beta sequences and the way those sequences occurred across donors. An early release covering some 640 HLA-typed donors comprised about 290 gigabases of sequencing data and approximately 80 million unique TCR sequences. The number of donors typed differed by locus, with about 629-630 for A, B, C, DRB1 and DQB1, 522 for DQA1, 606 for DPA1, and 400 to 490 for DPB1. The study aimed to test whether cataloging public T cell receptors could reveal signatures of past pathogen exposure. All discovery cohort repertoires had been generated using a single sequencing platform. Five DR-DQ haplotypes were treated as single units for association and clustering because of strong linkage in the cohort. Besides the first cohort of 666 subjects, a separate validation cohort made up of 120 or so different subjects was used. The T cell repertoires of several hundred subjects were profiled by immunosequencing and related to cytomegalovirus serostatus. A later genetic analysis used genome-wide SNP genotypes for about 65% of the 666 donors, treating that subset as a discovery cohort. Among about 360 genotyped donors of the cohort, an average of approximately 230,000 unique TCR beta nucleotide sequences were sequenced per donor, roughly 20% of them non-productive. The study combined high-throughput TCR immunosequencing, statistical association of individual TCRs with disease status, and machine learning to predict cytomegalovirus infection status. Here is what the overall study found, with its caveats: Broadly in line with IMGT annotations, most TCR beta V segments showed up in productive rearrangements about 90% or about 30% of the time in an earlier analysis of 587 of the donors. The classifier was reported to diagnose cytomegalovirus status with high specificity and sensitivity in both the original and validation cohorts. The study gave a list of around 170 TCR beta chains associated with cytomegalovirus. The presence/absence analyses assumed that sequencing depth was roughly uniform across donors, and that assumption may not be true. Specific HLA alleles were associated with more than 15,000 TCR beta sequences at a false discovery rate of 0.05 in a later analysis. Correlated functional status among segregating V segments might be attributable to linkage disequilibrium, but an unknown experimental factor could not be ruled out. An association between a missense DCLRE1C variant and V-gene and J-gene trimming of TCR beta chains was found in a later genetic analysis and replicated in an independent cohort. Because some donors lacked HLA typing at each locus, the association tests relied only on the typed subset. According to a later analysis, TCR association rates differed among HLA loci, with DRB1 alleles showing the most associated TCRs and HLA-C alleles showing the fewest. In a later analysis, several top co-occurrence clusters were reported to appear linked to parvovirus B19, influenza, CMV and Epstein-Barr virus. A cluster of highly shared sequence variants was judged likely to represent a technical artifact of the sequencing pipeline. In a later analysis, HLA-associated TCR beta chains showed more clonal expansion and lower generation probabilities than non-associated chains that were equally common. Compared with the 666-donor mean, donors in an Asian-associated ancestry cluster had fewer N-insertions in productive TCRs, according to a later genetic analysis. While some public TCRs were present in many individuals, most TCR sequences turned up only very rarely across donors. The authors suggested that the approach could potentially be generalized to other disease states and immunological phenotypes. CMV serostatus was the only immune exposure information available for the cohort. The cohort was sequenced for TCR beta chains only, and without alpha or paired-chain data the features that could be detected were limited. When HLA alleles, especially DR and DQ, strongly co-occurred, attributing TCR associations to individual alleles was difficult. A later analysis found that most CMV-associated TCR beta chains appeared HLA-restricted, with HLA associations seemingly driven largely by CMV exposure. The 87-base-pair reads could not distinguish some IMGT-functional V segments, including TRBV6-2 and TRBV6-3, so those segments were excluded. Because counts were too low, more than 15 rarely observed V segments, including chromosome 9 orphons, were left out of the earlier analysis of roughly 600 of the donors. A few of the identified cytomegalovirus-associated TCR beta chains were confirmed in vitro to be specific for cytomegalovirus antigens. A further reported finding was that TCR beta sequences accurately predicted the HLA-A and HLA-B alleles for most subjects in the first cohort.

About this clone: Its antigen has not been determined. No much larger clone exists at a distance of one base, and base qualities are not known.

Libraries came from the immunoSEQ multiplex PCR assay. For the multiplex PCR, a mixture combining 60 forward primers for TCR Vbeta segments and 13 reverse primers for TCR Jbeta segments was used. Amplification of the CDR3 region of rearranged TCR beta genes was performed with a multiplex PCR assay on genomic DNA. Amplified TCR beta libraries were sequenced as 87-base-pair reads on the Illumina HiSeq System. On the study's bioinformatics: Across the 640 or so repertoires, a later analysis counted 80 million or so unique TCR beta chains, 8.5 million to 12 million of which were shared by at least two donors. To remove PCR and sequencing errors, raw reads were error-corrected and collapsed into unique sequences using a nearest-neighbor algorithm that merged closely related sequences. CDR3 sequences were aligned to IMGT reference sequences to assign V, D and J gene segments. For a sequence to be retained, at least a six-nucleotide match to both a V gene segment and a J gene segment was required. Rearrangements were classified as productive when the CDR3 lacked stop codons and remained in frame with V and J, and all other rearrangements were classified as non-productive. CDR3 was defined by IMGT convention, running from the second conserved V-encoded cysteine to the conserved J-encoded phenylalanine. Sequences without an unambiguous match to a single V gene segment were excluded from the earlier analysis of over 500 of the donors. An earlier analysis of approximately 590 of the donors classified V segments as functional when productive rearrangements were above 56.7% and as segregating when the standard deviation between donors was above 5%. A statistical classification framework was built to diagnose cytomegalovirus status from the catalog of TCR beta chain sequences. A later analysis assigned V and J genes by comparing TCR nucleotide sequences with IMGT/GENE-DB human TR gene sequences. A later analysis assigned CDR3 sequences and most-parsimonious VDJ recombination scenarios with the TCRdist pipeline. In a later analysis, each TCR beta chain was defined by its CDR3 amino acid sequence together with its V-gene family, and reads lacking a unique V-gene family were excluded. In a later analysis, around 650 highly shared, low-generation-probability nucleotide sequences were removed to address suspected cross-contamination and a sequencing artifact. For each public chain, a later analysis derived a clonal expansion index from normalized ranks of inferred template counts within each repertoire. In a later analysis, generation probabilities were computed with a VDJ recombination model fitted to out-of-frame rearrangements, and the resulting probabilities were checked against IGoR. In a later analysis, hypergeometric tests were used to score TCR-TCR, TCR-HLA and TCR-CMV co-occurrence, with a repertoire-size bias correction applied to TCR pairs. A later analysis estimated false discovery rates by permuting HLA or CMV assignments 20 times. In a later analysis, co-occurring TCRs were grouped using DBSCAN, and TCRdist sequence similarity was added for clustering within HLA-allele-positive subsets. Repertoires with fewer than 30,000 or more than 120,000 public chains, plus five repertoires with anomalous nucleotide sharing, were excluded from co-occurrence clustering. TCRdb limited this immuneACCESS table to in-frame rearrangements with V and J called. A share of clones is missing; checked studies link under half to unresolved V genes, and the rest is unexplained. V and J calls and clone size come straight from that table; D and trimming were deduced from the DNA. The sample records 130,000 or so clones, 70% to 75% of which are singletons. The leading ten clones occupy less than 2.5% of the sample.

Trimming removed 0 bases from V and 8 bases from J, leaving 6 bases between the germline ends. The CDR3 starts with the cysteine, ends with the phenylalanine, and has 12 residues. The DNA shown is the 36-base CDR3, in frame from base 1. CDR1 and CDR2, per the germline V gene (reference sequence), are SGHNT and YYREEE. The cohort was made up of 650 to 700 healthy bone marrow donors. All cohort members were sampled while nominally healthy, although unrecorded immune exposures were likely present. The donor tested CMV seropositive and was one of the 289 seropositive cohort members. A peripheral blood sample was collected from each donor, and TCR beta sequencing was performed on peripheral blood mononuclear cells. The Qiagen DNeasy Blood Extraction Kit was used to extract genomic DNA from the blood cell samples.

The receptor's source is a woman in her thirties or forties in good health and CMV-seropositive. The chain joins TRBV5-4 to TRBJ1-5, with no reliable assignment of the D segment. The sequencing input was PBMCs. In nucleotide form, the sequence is TGTGCCAGCAGCTTGGATTCGGAGCCCCAGCATTTT. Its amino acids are CASSLDSEPQHF.